A selection of T cell receptor beta chains follows, all from one sample in a study of cytomegalovirus exposure and HLA in healthy donors. The assay was immunoSEQ multiplex PCR, and TCRdb's table has in-frame clones only and misses some. The sample lists around 200,000 clones; about three quarters were seen once. Material for sequencing was PBMCs. These receptors came from a woman aged 25 to 39 in good health and CMV-seronegative. CDR3s include the opening cysteine and the closing phenylalanine or tryptophan. D genes are given only for firm matches. Rows give clone size only sometimes, using once, few, many, or a class for an expanded clone.

cdr3_length	d_call	clone_size	j_call	v_call	cdr3_nt	cdr3_aa
17	TRBD2	NA	TRBJ2-1	TRBV7-6	TGTGCCAGCAGCTCCCCTAGCGGGAGAGGTGGCTACAATGAGCAGTTCTTC	CASSSPSGRGGYNEQFF
20	TRBD2	NA	TRBJ2-1	TRBV27	TGTGCCAGCAGTTTTAATACCCCCCCTCTAGCGGGAGGGTCCTACAATGAGCAGTTCTTC	CASSFNTPPLAGGSYNEQFF
16	TRBD1	NA	TRBJ2-6	TRBV7-3	TGTGCCAGCAGCTTATCAGGGGGCGCTGGGGCCAACGTCCTGACTTTC	CASSLSGGAGANVLTF
14	TRBD1	NA	TRBJ2-7	TRBV13	TGTGCCAGCAGCTCCACAGGGGTATCCTACGAGCAGTACTTC	CASSSTGVSYEQYF
12	NA	NA	TRBJ2-5	TRBV30	TGTGCCTGGAGCGGAGGGGTGGAGACCCAGTACTTC	CAWSGGVETQYF
14	NA	few	TRBJ1-2	TRBV5-6	TGTGCCAGCAGCTTGGGGCGGCAGACCTATGGCTACACCTTC	CASSLGRQTYGYTF
14	NA	NA	TRBJ1-2	TRBV25-1	TGTGCCAGCAGTGAATACGGCGGAAACTATGGCTACACCTTC	CASSEYGGNYGYTF
17	NA	NA	TRBJ2-3	TRBV7-9	TGTGCCAGCAGCTTAGCCGAGAGATACCTAGCCACAGATACGCAGTATTTT	CASSLAERYLATDTQYF
13	NA	few	TRBJ1-2	TRBV25-1	TGTGCCAGCACCCGGGATGGATCCGGTGGCTACACCTTC	CASTRDGSGGYTF
14	NA	NA	TRBJ2-1	TRBV7-2	TGTGCCAGCATCACGGGAACACACTACAATGAGCAGTTCTTC	CASITGTHYNEQFF
16	NA	NA	TRBJ2-6	TRBV2	TGTGCCAGCAGTGAAGCGCCAGGGTTCGGGGCCAACGTCCTGACTTTC	CASSEAPGFGANVLTF
14	TRBD1	NA	TRBJ1-4	TRBV30	TGTGCCTGGAGTAAACAGGGGTTGTATGAAAAACTGTTTTTT	CAWSKQGLYEKLFF
12	TRBD1	NA	TRBJ1-1	TRBV30	TGTGCCTGGGGACAGGGGGCCACTGAAGCTTTCTTT	CAWGQGATEAFF
14	TRBD1	NA	TRBJ2-7	TRBV19	TGTGCCAGTAGGACCGGGACAGGGGTCTACGAGCAGTACTTC	CASRTGTGVYEQYF
17	TRBD2	NA	TRBJ2-3	TRBV4-1	TGCGCCAGCAGCCAAAAGGGAGGGAGCGGAAGCACAGATACGCAGTATTTT	CASSQKGGSGSTDTQYF
13	NA	few	TRBJ1-1	TRBV25-1	TGTGCCAGCAGTGATTCCGGAATTCGGGTAGCTTTCTTT	CASSDSGIRVAFF
16	TRBD2	NA	TRBJ2-1	TRBV4-2	TGTGCCAGCAGCCAAGATCAAAGCGGGAGGGGGAATGAGCAGTTCTTC	CASSQDQSGRGNEQFF
20	TRBD2	NA	TRBJ2-2	TRBV7-3	TGTGCCAGCAGCCCCCGACCAGCTAGCGGGGGGGCCTGGAGAACCGGGGAGCTGTTTTTT	CASSPRPASGGAWRTGELFF
15	NA	NA	TRBJ2-3	TRBV6-6	TGTGCCAGCAGGACGTCTGACCGGCGGTCAGATACGCAGTATTTT	CASRTSDRRSDTQYF
14	NA	once	TRBJ2-7	TRBV18	TGTGCCAGCTCACCACTTCCAAATGAGGACGAGCAGTACTTC	CASSPLPNEDEQYF
13	NA	NA	TRBJ1-2	TRBV6-5	TGTGCCAGCAGTTACTCTATCAGTCGCGGCTACACCTTC	CASSYSISRGYTF
18	NA	NA	TRBJ1-3	TRBV11-2	TGTGCCAGCAGCTTAGATGGGTGGGGGCTCGTTTCTGGAAACACCATATATTTT	CASSLDGWGLVSGNTIYF
12	NA	NA	TRBJ1-1	TRBV6-5	TGTGCCAGCAGTTACATCGCGGGTGAAGCTTTCTTT	CASSYIAGEAFF
14	NA	NA	TRBJ1-1	TRBV2	TGTGCCAGCAGTTATGCAGCGACGAACACTGAAGCTTTCTTT	CASSYAATNTEAFF
14	NA	NA	TRBJ2-1	TRBV6-5	TGTGCCAGCAGTTACGAGGGGGTTTACAATGAGCAGTTCTTC	CASSYEGVYNEQFF
15	TRBD1	NA	TRBJ2-1	TRBV5-1	TGCGCCAGCAGGCACGGGACAGGGGTATACAATGAGCAGTTCTTC	CASRHGTGVYNEQFF